This T cell receptor beta chain was identified during a study of blood T cell repertoires in COVID-19. Study-wide background: Samples came from the United States, Italy and Spain, spanning acute and convalescent COVID-19. Nucleic acid was either cDNA or gDNA, and it came from T cells, B-cell-depleted T cells, or PBMCs.

Unmatched junction bases numbered 8, after V lost 1 base and J lost 6 bases. CDR1 MGHRA and CDR2 YSYEKL come from the germline V gene. CDR3 length: 16 residues. Per the study methods: From reference gene primer amplification, estimates of nucleated cell counts were derived. Generated by immunoSEQ multiplex PCR, the TCRdb table keeps only in-frame clones and is missing some. V and J calls and clone size come straight from that table; D and trimming were deduced from the DNA. Of some 390,000 clones in the sample, around 87% are singletons; the top ten hold 2.5% to 3.5%. The V call is TRBV4-1, the J call TRBJ1-4; 7 bases agree with TRBD1. The TCR originated in a human donor in a cohort sampled during active COVID-19. The sequenced sample was peripheral blood. The CDR3 DNA sequence: TGCGCCAGCAGCCAAGGCCTATCGCAGGGGGATGAAAAACTGTTTTTT. Translation gives CASSQGLSQGDEKLFF.